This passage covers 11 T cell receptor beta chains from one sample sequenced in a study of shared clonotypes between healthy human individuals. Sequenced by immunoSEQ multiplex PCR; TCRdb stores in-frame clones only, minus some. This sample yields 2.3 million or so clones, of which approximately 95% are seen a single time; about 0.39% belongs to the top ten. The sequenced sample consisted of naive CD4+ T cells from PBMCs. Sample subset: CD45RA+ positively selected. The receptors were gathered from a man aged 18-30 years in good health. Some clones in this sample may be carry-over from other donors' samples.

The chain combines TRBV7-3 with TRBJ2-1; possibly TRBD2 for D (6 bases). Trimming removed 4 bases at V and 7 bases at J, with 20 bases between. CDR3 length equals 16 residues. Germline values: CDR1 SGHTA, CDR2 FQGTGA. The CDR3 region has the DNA TGTGCCAGCAGCTCCGGGTGGGGAGGACTCACAAATGAGCAGTTCTTC. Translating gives CASSSGWGGLTNEQFF. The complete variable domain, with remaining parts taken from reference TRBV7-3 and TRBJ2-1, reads GAGVSQTPSNKVTEKGKYVELRCDPISGHTALYWYRQSLGQGPEFLIYFQGTGAADDSGLPNDRFFAVRPEGSVSTLKIQRTERGDSAVYLCASSSGWGGLTNEQFFGPGTRLTVL.

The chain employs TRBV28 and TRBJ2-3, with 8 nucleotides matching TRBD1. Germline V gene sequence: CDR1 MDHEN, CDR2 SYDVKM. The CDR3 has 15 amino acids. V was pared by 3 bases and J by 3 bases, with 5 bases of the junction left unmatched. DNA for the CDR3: TGTGCCAGCAGTTTCCGGACAGGGTGGACAGATACGCAGTATTTT. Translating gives CASSFRTGWTDTQYF.

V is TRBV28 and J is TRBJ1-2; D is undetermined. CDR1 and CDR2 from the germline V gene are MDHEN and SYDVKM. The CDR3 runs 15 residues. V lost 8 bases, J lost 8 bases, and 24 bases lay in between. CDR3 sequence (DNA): TGTGCCAGCCGATACACGGGCCTCGGGGTGAGCGGCTACACCTTC. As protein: CASRYTGLGVSGYTF.

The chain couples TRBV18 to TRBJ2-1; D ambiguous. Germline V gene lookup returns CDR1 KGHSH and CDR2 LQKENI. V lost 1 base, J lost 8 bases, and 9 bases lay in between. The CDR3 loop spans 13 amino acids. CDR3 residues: CASSPLAFYEQFF. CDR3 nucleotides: TGTGCCAGCTCACCACTAGCATTCTATGAGCAGTTCTTC.

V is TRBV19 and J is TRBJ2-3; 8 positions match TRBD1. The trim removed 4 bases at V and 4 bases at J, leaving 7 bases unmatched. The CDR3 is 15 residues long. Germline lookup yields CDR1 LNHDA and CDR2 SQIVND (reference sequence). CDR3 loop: CASSRRTGSPDTQYF. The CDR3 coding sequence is TGTGCCAGTAGTAGGCGGACAGGGAGCCCAGATACGCAGTATTTT.

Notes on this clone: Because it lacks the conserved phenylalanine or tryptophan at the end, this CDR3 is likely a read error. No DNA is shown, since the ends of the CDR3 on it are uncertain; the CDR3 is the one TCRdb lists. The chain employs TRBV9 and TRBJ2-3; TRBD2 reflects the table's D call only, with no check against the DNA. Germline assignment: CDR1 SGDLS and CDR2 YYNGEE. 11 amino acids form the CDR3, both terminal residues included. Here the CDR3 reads CASSVDGGRAC.

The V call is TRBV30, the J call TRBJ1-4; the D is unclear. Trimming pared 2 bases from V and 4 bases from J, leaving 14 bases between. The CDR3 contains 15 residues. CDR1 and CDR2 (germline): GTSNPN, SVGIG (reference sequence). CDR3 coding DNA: TGTGCCTGGAGTAAGGGCGGACGGAGTAATGAAAAACTGTTTTTT. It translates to CAWSKGGRSNEKLFF.

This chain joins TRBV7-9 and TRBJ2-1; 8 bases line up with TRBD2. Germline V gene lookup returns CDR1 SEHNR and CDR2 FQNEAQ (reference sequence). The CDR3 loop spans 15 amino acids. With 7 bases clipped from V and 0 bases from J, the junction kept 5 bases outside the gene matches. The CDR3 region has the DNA TGTGCCAGCATAAGAACTAGCGGCTCCTACAATGAGCAGTTCTTC. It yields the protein CASIRTSGSYNEQFF.

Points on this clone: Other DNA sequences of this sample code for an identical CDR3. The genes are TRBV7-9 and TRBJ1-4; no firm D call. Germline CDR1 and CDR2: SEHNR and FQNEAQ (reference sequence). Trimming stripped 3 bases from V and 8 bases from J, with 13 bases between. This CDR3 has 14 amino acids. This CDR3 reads CASSLARVGEKLFF. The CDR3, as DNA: TGTGCCAGCAGCTTGGCCCGGGTGGGCGAAAAACTGTTTTTT.

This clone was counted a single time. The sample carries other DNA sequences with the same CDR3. The CDR3 loop reads CASSIQSGANVLTF. The DNA for the CDR3 is TGTGCCAGTAGTATTCAGTCCGGGGCCAACGTCCTGACTTTC. The chain employs TRBV19 and TRBJ2-6; D remains unclear. V lost 3 bases, J lost 4 bases, and 7 bases lay in between. CDR1 is LNHDA and CDR2 is SQIVND in the germline V gene (reference sequence). The CDR3 has 14 residues.

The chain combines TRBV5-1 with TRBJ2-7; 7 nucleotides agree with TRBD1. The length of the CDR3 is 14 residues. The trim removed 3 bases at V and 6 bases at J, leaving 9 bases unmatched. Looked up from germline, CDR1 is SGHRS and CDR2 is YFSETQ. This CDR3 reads CASSSGQALGEQYF. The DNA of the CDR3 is TGCGCCAGCAGCTCCGGACAGGCCCTGGGCGAGCAGTACTTC.